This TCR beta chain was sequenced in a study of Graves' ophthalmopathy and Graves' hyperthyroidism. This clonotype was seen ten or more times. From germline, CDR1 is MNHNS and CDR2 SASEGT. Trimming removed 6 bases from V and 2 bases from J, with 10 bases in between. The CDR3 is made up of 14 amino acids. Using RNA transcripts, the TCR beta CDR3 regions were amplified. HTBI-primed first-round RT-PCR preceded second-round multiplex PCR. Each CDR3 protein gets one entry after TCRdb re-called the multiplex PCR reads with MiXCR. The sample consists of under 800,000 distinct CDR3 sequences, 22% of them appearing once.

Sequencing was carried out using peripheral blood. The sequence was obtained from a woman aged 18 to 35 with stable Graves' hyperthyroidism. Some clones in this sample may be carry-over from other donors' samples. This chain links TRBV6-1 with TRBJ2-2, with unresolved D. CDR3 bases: TGTGCCAGCAGGGAGACCCCAAACACCGGGGAGCTGTTTTTT. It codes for CASRETPNTGELFF.